The clone carrying this T cell receptor beta chain has a handful of counts. Its antigen is not known. The data derive from a study of cytomegalovirus exposure and HLA in healthy donors. Overall study: About 85 million unique TCRs from HLA-typed donors were held in an early release of data.

Likely unrecorded immune exposures existed in these nominally healthy donors. The PCR contained 60 Vbeta and 13 Jbeta primers. Method: immunoSEQ multiplex PCR; TCRdb's copy keeps in-frame clones and lacks some. The sample shows hundreds of thousands of clones, just over 75% of them seen only once. Study findings and constraints: Looking again later, the authors saw that most CMV-associated TCR beta chains seemed HLA-restricted. Association with HLA alleles at 0.05 false discovery rate was found for around 15,000 TCR beta sequences in a later analysis.

V trimming: 4 bases; J trimming: 5 bases; junction bases outside the gene matches: 6. This CDR3 has 15 amino acids. CDR1 is SGHNT and CDR2 is YYREEE in the germline V gene (reference sequence). The origin of this receptor is a man between 18 and 35 years old in good health and CMV-seronegative. The sequencing input was PBMCs. The rearrangement joins TRBV5-4 to TRBJ2-2; 9 nucleotides align to TRBD2. CDR3 DNA sequence: TGTGCCAGCAGCCCCGGGACTAGCCGGACCGGGGAGCTGTTTTTT. This sequence encodes CASSPGTSRTGELFF.